This note documents a single T cell receptor beta chain sequence. Its target antigen remains unknown. The input lacks base qualities; no much larger clone sits a single base away. The sample belongs to a study of cytomegalovirus exposure and HLA in healthy donors (dated by TCRdb to the late 2010s). Regarding the complete study: In an earlier analysis of several hundred of the donors, approximately 300 Gb of sequence data and some 100 million unique TCR beta sequences from about 190 million T cells were reported. All discovery cohort repertoires had been generated on a single sequencing platform. Genome-wide SNP genotypes for about 65% of the 666 donors were used in a later genetic analysis, which treated that subset as a discovery cohort. In addition to the first cohort of 666 subjects, a separate validation cohort of under 150 different subjects was used. Approximately 300 gigabases of sequencing data and around 90 million unique TCR sequences made up an early release that covered 500 to 650 HLA-typed donors. High-throughput TCR immunosequencing, statistical association of individual TCRs with disease status, and machine learning were combined to predict cytomegalovirus infection status. Both class I and class II loci were covered by HLA typing, at four-digit resolution. Typing coverage differed by locus: A, B, C, DRB1 and DQB1 were typed in roughly 629-630 donors, DQA1 in about 500, DPA1 in around 610, and DPB1 in 450 to 480. The T cell repertoires of around 670 subjects were profiled by immunosequencing and related to cytomegalovirus serostatus. Among around 400 genotyped donors of the cohort, an average of roughly 230,000 unique TCR beta nucleotide sequences was sequenced per donor, of which about 18% were non-productive. The study aimed to test whether signatures of past pathogen exposure could be identified by cataloging public T cell receptors. In an earlier analysis of roughly 580 of the donors, high-throughput TCR beta sequencing was used to judge whether each TCR beta V gene segment behaved as functional or pseudogenic. Of the roughly 400 genotyped donors, approximately 80% were placed in the genetic ancestry cluster associated with self-reported Caucasian donors. Donor age, sex, ethnicity and CMV serostatus were compiled alongside the repertoire data. Rather than drawing on any new phenotypic data, the later analysis identified candidate immune exposures from TCR beta sequences and the way those sequences occurred across donors. A later analysis re-analyzed previously published TCR beta repertoires from about 730 donors and added high-resolution HLA genotyping to study TCR occurrence patterns. Roughly 5 DR-DQ haplotypes were handled as single units for association and clustering because linkage in the cohort was strong.

The full study reports these points: A further reported finding was that TCR beta sequences accurately predicted the HLA-A and HLA-B alleles for most subjects in the first cohort. Cytomegalovirus status was reported to be diagnosed by the classifier with high specificity and sensitivity in both the original and validation cohorts. A later analysis reported that several top co-occurrence clusters appeared linked to parvovirus B19, influenza, CMV and Epstein-Barr virus. The earlier analysis of about 600 of the donors excluded around 17 rarely observed V segments, including chromosome 9 orphons, because counts were too low. Because some donors lacked HLA typing at each locus, the association tests relied only on the typed subset. Correlated functional status among segregating V segments might be attributable to linkage disequilibrium, but an unknown experimental factor could not be ruled out. It was suggested by the authors that the approach could potentially be generalized to other disease states and immunological phenotypes. Roughly uniform sequencing depth across donors was assumed in presence/absence analyses, although this assumption may not hold. In a later analysis, most CMV-associated TCR beta chains were found to appear HLA-restricted, with HLA associations seemingly driven largely by CMV exposure. According to a later analysis, TCR association rates differed among HLA loci, with DRB1 alleles showing the most associated TCRs and HLA-C alleles showing the fewest. Because the 87-base-pair reads could not distinguish some IMGT-functional V segments, including TRBV6-2 and TRBV6-3, those segments were excluded. A few of the identified cytomegalovirus-associated TCR beta chains were confirmed in vitro to be specific for cytomegalovirus antigens. The sequencing pipeline was judged likely to have produced a cluster of highly shared sequence variants as a technical artifact. This cohort had only TCR beta chains sequenced, and the lack of alpha or paired-chain data limited which features could be detected. While some public TCRs were present in many individuals, most TCR sequences turned up only very rarely across donors. Compared with equally common non-associated chains, HLA-associated TCR beta chains in a later analysis were more clonally expanded and had lower generation probabilities. A later analysis associated approximately 17,000 TCR beta sequences with specific HLA alleles at a false discovery rate of 0.05. Assigning TCR associations to individual alleles was difficult when HLA alleles, especially DR and DQ, strongly co-occurred. According to a later genetic analysis, donors in an Asian-associated ancestry cluster had fewer N-insertions in productive TCRs than the approximately 630-donor mean. For the cohort, immune exposure information was limited to CMV serostatus. In an earlier analysis of a few hundred of the donors, most TCR beta V segments were observed in productive rearrangements about 87% or about 30% of the time, broadly matching IMGT annotations. A later genetic analysis associated a missense DCLRE1C variant with V-gene and J-gene trimming of TCR beta chains, and an independent cohort replicated the association. A total of around 150 TCR beta chains were listed by the study as associated with cytomegalovirus.

Trimming costs V 5 bases and J 4 bases, and their ends lie 11 bases apart. CDR1 and CDR2 are read off the germline V gene (reference sequence) as MNHNY and SVGAGI. Taken from cysteine to phenylalanine, the CDR3 has 14 residues. The CDR3 DNA has 42 bases and is translated from base 1. The cohort comprised some 680 healthy bone marrow donors. Cohort members were all nominally healthy when sampled, although unrecorded immune exposures were likely present. The donor was CMV seronegative and was included in the group of around 320 seronegative cohort members. Every donor gave a peripheral blood sample, and the peripheral blood mononuclear cells from that sample were used for TCR beta sequencing. Genomic DNA was extracted from the blood cell samples with the Qiagen DNeasy Blood Extraction Kit. Library generation was performed with the immunoSEQ multiplex PCR assay. The multiplex PCR relied on a mix of 60 forward primers for TCR Vbeta segments and 13 reverse primers for TCR Jbeta segments. The CDR3 region of rearranged TCR beta genes was amplified from genomic DNA by a multiplex PCR assay. Amplified TCR beta libraries were sequenced as 87-base-pair reads on the Illumina HiSeq System. As for the authors' bioinformatics: In a later analysis, roughly 80 million unique TCR beta chains were counted across the approximately 640 repertoires, and roughly 11 million of these chains were shared by at least two donors. Raw reads were error-corrected and collapsed into unique sequences with a nearest-neighbor algorithm that merged closely related sequences to remove PCR and sequencing errors. To assign V, D and J gene segments, CDR3 sequences were aligned to IMGT reference sequences. For a sequence to be retained, at least a six-nucleotide match to both a V gene segment and a J gene segment was required. A rearrangement counted as productive if the CDR3 had no stop codons and remained in frame with V and J, and every other rearrangement counted as non-productive. Following IMGT convention, CDR3 was defined as the stretch from the second conserved V-encoded cysteine to the conserved J-encoded phenylalanine. The earlier analysis of about 590 of the donors excluded sequences that lacked an unambiguous match to a single V gene segment. An earlier analysis of over 450 of the donors classified V segments as functional when productive rearrangements were above 56.7% and as segregating when the standard deviation between donors was above 5%. A statistical classification framework was developed to diagnose cytomegalovirus status using the catalog of TCR beta chain sequences. In a later analysis, V and J genes were assigned by comparing TCR nucleotide sequences against IMGT/GENE-DB human TR gene sequences. Using the TCRdist pipeline, a later analysis assigned CDR3 sequences along with most-parsimonious VDJ recombination scenarios. A later analysis defined each TCR beta chain by its CDR3 amino acid sequence plus V-gene family, and excluded reads lacking a unique V-gene family. As a way to deal with suspected cross-contamination and a sequencing artifact, a later analysis dropped 592 nucleotide sequences that were highly shared and had low generation probability. For each public chain, a later analysis derived a clonal expansion index from normalized ranks of inferred template counts within each repertoire. In a later analysis, generation probabilities were computed using a VDJ recombination model fitted to out-of-frame rearrangements, and the results were checked against IGoR. In a later analysis, TCR-TCR, TCR-HLA and TCR-CMV co-occurrence was scored with hypergeometric tests, and a repertoire-size bias correction was applied to TCR pairs. False discovery rates were estimated in a later analysis by permuting HLA or CMV assignments 20 times. In a later analysis, co-occurring TCRs were grouped with DBSCAN, and TCRdist sequence similarity was added when clustering was performed within HLA-allele-positive subsets. Repertoires with fewer than 30,000 or more than 120,000 public chains, plus five repertoires with anomalous nucleotide sharing, were excluded from co-occurrence clustering. The source is immuneACCESS, and TCRdb retained only in-frame sequences with V and J called. Part of the clones is not carried over; for the studies checked, unresolved V genes explain less than half of this, and the remainder is unexplained. V and J calls and clone size are given by that table; D and trimming were obtained from the DNA. The sample table lists some 150,000 clones, just under 90% of them with a count of one. Of the sample, roughly 5.2% falls within the top ten clones.

This sequence was found in a woman younger than 45 in good health and CMV-seronegative. The sample was PBMCs. The receptor chain draws on TRBV6-6 and TRBJ2-2; the D gene is possibly TRBD1, with 6 bases matching. The DNA reads TGTGCCAGCAGTAAAACAGGGAGCACCGGGGAGCTGTTTTTT. Its protein product is CASSKTGSTGELFF.